This TCR beta chain was documented in a study of T cell changes during pregnancy in multiple sclerosis. Data came from immunoSEQ multiplex PCR; TCRdb stores just in-frame clones and leaves some out. The sample includes 45,000 to 65,000 clones, 85% to 95% of them seen just once. Germline loops: CDR1 MNHEY, CDR2 SVGAGI. The length of the CDR3 is 16 residues. Losses at the gene ends were 0 bases for V and 4 bases for J; bases not matched to a gene: 4. The input for sequencing was CD4+ T cells from peripheral blood mononuclear cells, taken in the second trimester of pregnancy. The chain has TRBV6-5 and TRBJ2-5; 11 bases match TRBD2. This receptor was identified in a female donor with multiple sclerosis, enrolled in a pregnancy study. The CDR3 spells CASSYSKGTSGETQYF. The CDR3, as DNA: TGTGCCAGCAGTTACTCGAAGGGGACTAGCGGAGAGACCCAGTACTTC.